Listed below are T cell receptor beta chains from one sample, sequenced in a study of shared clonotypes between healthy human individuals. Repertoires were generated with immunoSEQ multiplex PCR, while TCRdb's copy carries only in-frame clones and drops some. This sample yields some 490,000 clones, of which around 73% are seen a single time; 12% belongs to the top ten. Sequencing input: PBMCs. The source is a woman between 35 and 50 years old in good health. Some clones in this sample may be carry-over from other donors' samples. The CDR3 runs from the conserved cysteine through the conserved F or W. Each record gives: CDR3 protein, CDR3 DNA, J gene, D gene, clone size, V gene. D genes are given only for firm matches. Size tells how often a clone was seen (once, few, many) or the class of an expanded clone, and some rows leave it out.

CDR3 protein: CASSERAGHEQFF; CDR3 DNA: TGTGCCAGCAGCGAAAGGGCAGGCCATGAGCAGTTCTTC; J gene: TRBJ2-1; D gene: -; clone size: once; V gene: TRBV6-1
CDR3 protein: CASSVGQLPSGANVLTF; CDR3 DNA: TGTGCCAGCAGCGTAGGACAGTTACCCTCTGGGGCCAACGTCCTGACTTTC; J gene: TRBJ2-6; D gene: -; clone size: -; V gene: TRBV9
CDR3 protein: CASSLLGDTEAFF; CDR3 DNA: TGTGCCAGCAGCTTACTCGGGGACACTGAAGCTTTCTTT; J gene: TRBJ1-1; D gene: -; clone size: -; V gene: TRBV7-9
CDR3 protein: CASSPGASGANVLTF; CDR3 DNA: TGTGCCAGCAGTCCGGGGGCCTCTGGGGCCAACGTCCTGACTTTC; J gene: TRBJ2-6; D gene: -; clone size: -; V gene: TRBV6-5
CDR3 protein: CASSSSGAGFEKLFF; CDR3 DNA: TGTGCCAGCAGTTCCAGTGGGGCAGGGTTTGAAAAACTGTTTTTT; J gene: TRBJ1-4; D gene: -; clone size: -; V gene: TRBV28
CDR3 protein: CASSDSDREHTDTQYF; CDR3 DNA: TGTGCCAGCAGTGATTCGGACAGGGAGCACACAGATACGCAGTATTTT; J gene: TRBJ2-3; D gene: TRBD1; clone size: many; V gene: TRBV6-4
CDR3 protein: CASSLAVSNYEQYF; CDR3 DNA: TGTGCCAGCAGCTTAGCAGTCAGCAACTACGAGCAGTACTTC; J gene: TRBJ2-7; D gene: -; clone size: -; V gene: TRBV7-2
CDR3 protein: CASSEFQESGTEAFF; CDR3 DNA: TGTGCCAGCAGTGAATTCCAGGAGTCGGGGACTGAAGCTTTCTTT; J gene: TRBJ1-1; D gene: -; clone size: -; V gene: TRBV2
CDR3 protein: CASSLYRDRVSYEQYF; CDR3 DNA: TGTGCCAGCAGCTTGTATCGGGACAGGGTTTCCTACGAGCAGTACTTC; J gene: TRBJ2-7; D gene: TRBD1; clone size: -; V gene: TRBV5-4
CDR3 protein: CASSDDRGYEQYF; CDR3 DNA: TGTGCCAGCAGTGACGACAGGGGCTACGAGCAGTACTTC; J gene: TRBJ2-7; D gene: TRBD1; clone size: -; V gene: TRBV6-4
CDR3 protein: CASSLEAEAHEQYF; CDR3 DNA: TGTGCCAGCAGTTTAGAGGCGGAAGCGCACGAGCAGTACTTC; J gene: TRBJ2-7; D gene: -; clone size: -; V gene: TRBV28
CDR3 protein: CASSYRGSEQYF; CDR3 DNA: TGTGCCAGCAGTTATCGGGGGAGCGAGCAGTACTTC; J gene: TRBJ2-7; D gene: -; clone size: few; V gene: TRBV6-5
CDR3 protein: CASSRDRGLQYEQYF; CDR3 DNA: TGTGCCAGCAGCCGGGACAGGGGGCTTCAATACGAGCAGTACTTC; J gene: TRBJ2-7; D gene: TRBD1; clone size: -; V gene: TRBV7-9
CDR3 protein: CASSRLAGDNEQFF; CDR3 DNA: TGTGCCAGCAGTAGACTAGCGGGGGACAATGAGCAGTTCTTC; J gene: TRBJ2-1; D gene: TRBD2; clone size: few; V gene: TRBV5-6
CDR3 protein: CASRAPGQYSYEQYF; CDR3 DNA: TGTGCCAGCAGAGCTCCGGGACAGTACTCCTACGAGCAGTACTTC; J gene: TRBJ2-7; D gene: TRBD1; clone size: -; V gene: TRBV27
CDR3 protein: CASSLIPGSSYEQYF; CDR3 DNA: TGCGCCAGCAGCTTAATTCCGGGCTCCTCCTACGAGCAGTACTTC; J gene: TRBJ2-7; D gene: -; clone size: -; V gene: TRBV5-1
CDR3 protein: CASSGGGREETQYF; CDR3 DNA: TGTGCCAGCAGCGGCGGGGGCCGCGAAGAGACCCAGTACTTC; J gene: TRBJ2-5; D gene: -; clone size: -; V gene: TRBV5-4
CDR3 protein: CASSFHPGSEQFF; CDR3 DNA: TGTGCCAGCAGCTTTCATCCAGGGAGTGAGCAGTTCTTC; J gene: TRBJ2-1; D gene: -; clone size: few; V gene: TRBV7-9
CDR3 protein: CASSYLGTDTQYF; CDR3 DNA: TGTGCCAGCAGTTACCTCGGCACAGATACGCAGTATTTT; J gene: TRBJ2-3; D gene: -; clone size: few; V gene: TRBV5-4
CDR3 protein: CASSLSSLNTDTQYF; CDR3 DNA: TGTGCCAGCAGCTTATCTTCACTAAACACAGATACGCAGTATTTT; J gene: TRBJ2-3; D gene: -; clone size: -; V gene: TRBV11-3
CDR3 protein: CAGGGSFDSPLHF; CDR3 DNA: TGCGCCGGGGGGGGGTCCTTCGATTCACCCCTCCACTTT; J gene: TRBJ1-6; D gene: -; clone size: once; V gene: TRBV10-2
CDR3 protein: CASSLEPAPHEQYF; CDR3 DNA: TGCGCCAGCAGCTTGGAGCCAGCTCCCCACGAGCAGTACTTC; J gene: TRBJ2-7; D gene: -; clone size: -; V gene: TRBV5-1
CDR3 protein: CASSSTTGFGRDEQFF; CDR3 DNA: TGTGCCAGCAGCTCGACCACAGGTTTTGGTAGAGATGAGCAGTTCTTC; J gene: TRBJ2-1; D gene: -; clone size: -; V gene: TRBV7-9
CDR3 protein: CASRRSGNYEQYF; CDR3 DNA: TGTGCCAGCAGGCGTAGCGGGAACTACGAGCAGTACTTC; J gene: TRBJ2-7; D gene: TRBD2; clone size: -; V gene: TRBV28
CDR3 protein: CASSPLGGITDTQYF; CDR3 DNA: TGCGCCAGCAGCCCGTTGGGGGGCATTACAGATACGCAGTATTTT; J gene: TRBJ2-3; D gene: -; clone size: -; V gene: TRBV5-1
CDR3 protein: CTSRVFVWRKTYGYTF; CDR3 DNA: TGCACCAGCAGGGTGTTTGTTTGGCGAAAGACCTATGGCTACACCTTC; J gene: TRBJ1-2; D gene: -; clone size: -; V gene: TRBV1
CDR3 protein: CASSLMGSSPFF; CDR3 DNA: TGCGCCAGCAGCCTTATGGGCTCGTCTCCGTTCTTC; J gene: TRBJ2-1; D gene: -; clone size: -; V gene: TRBV4-1
CDR3 protein: CASRVSGSSSEQYF; CDR3 DNA: TGTGCCAGCAGAGTTAGCGGGAGCAGCTCCGAGCAGTACTTC; J gene: TRBJ2-7; D gene: TRBD2; clone size: -; V gene: TRBV2
CDR3 protein: CASSSGTADTDTQYF; CDR3 DNA: TGTGCCAGCAGTTCCGGGACAGCAGACACAGATACGCAGTATTTT; J gene: TRBJ2-3; D gene: TRBD1; clone size: -; V gene: TRBV5-4
CDR3 protein: CACNRGLAAYEQYF; CDR3 DNA: TGTGCCTGCAATAGGGGACTAGCGGCCTACGAGCAGTACTTC; J gene: TRBJ2-7; D gene: TRBD2; clone size: -; V gene: TRBV30
CDR3 protein: CASSSDRLVTEAFF; CDR3 DNA: TGTGCCAGCAGCTCGGACAGGTTGGTCACTGAAGCTTTCTTT; J gene: TRBJ1-1; D gene: TRBD1; clone size: -; V gene: TRBV7-8
CDR3 protein: CASSRTGGGGQPQHF; CDR3 DNA: TGTGCCAGCAGTAGGACAGGGGGAGGAGGCCAGCCCCAGCATTTT; J gene: TRBJ1-5; D gene: TRBD1; clone size: -; V gene: TRBV6-5
CDR3 protein: CASSLPGSSYNEQFF; CDR3 DNA: TGTGCCAGCAGCTTACCCGGGAGTTCCTACAATGAGCAGTTCTTC; J gene: TRBJ2-1; D gene: -; clone size: -; V gene: TRBV5-4
CDR3 protein: CASSPTPPYNEQFF; CDR3 DNA: TGTGCCAGCAGCCCGACTCCACCATACAATGAGCAGTTCTTC; J gene: TRBJ2-1; D gene: -; clone size: -; V gene: TRBV5-4
CDR3 protein: CASSGQNYGYTF; CDR3 DNA: TGTGCCAGCAGTGGGCAGAACTATGGCTACACCTTC; J gene: TRBJ1-2; D gene: -; clone size: -; V gene: TRBV6-1
CDR3 protein: CASSQQGGSDEKLFF; CDR3 DNA: TGCGCCAGCAGCCAACAGGGAGGGTCTGATGAAAAACTGTTTTTT; J gene: TRBJ1-4; D gene: -; clone size: -; V gene: TRBV4-1
CDR3 protein: CSVYQGGFEQFF; CDR3 DNA: TGCAGCGTTTATCAGGGGGGGTTTGAGCAGTTCTTC; J gene: TRBJ2-1; D gene: -; clone size: -; V gene: TRBV29-1
CDR3 protein: CASSPPGTENTEAFF; CDR3 DNA: TGTGCCAGCTCACCCCCCGGGACGGAGAACACTGAAGCTTTCTTT; J gene: TRBJ1-1; D gene: -; clone size: few; V gene: TRBV18
CDR3 protein: CASSLESRTYEQYF; CDR3 DNA: TGCGCCAGCAGCCTCGAGTCACGGACCTACGAGCAGTACTTC; J gene: TRBJ2-7; D gene: -; clone size: many; V gene: TRBV5-1
CDR3 protein: CASSRDGGTGELFF; CDR3 DNA: TGTGCCAGCAGCCGGGATGGGGGGACCGGGGAGCTGTTTTTT; J gene: TRBJ2-2; D gene: -; clone size: -; V gene: TRBV6-6
CDR3 protein: CATMTGPYGYTF; CDR3 DNA: TGTGCCACCATGACAGGACCTTATGGCTACACCTTC; J gene: TRBJ1-2; D gene: -; clone size: -; V gene: TRBV19
CDR3 protein: CASSPGPGEAFF; CDR3 DNA: TGTGCCAGCAGTCCCGGGCCGGGGGAAGCTTTCTTT; J gene: TRBJ1-1; D gene: -; clone size: -; V gene: TRBV28
CDR3 protein: CASSEGAQPQHF; CDR3 DNA: TGTGCCAGCAGTGAAGGGGCGCAGCCCCAGCATTTT; J gene: TRBJ1-5; D gene: -; clone size: -; V gene: TRBV6-1
CDR3 protein: CAWSVRGIRDQPQHF; CDR3 DNA: TGTGCCTGGAGCGTTAGAGGAATTCGGGATCAGCCCCAGCATTTT; J gene: TRBJ1-5; D gene: -; clone size: -; V gene: TRBV30
CDR3 protein: CSVGGTSGRYTDTQYF; CDR3 DNA: TGCAGCGTTGGTGGGACTAGCGGGAGATACACAGATACGCAGTATTTT; J gene: TRBJ2-3; D gene: TRBD2; clone size: -; V gene: TRBV29-1
CDR3 protein: CASGTSGTYEQYF; CDR3 DNA: TGTGCCAGTGGGACTAGCGGGACCTACGAGCAGTACTTC; J gene: TRBJ2-7; D gene: TRBD2; clone size: -; V gene: TRBV28
CDR3 protein: CASMNREPYEQYF; CDR3 DNA: TGTGCCAGCATGAACAGGGAGCCTTACGAGCAGTACTTC; J gene: TRBJ2-7; D gene: -; clone size: -; V gene: TRBV28
CDR3 protein: CASSLAGTEYNEQFF; CDR3 DNA: TGCGCCAGCAGCTTGGCCGGGACAGAATACAATGAGCAGTTCTTC; J gene: TRBJ2-1; D gene: TRBD1; clone size: once; V gene: TRBV5-1
CDR3 protein: CASSLDSDIQYF; CDR3 DNA: TGTGCCAGCAGTTTGGATTCCGACATTCAGTACTTC; J gene: TRBJ2-4; D gene: -; clone size: -; V gene: TRBV28
CDR3 protein: CSVRQGAEAFF; CDR3 DNA: TGCAGCGTTCGACAGGGGGCTGAAGCTTTCTTT; J gene: TRBJ1-1; D gene: TRBD1; clone size: -; V gene: TRBV29-1